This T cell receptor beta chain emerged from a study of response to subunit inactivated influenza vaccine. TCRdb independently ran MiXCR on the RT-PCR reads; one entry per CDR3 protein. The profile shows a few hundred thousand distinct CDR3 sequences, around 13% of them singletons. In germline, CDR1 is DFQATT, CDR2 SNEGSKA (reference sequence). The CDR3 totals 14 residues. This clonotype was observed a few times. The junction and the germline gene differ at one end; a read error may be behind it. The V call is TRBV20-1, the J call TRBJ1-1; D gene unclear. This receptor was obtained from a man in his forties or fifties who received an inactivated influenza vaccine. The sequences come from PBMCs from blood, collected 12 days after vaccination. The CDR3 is CSARVGSLNTEAFF. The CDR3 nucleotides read TGCAGTGCGAGAGTCGGCAGTCTGAACACTGAAGCTTTCTTT.